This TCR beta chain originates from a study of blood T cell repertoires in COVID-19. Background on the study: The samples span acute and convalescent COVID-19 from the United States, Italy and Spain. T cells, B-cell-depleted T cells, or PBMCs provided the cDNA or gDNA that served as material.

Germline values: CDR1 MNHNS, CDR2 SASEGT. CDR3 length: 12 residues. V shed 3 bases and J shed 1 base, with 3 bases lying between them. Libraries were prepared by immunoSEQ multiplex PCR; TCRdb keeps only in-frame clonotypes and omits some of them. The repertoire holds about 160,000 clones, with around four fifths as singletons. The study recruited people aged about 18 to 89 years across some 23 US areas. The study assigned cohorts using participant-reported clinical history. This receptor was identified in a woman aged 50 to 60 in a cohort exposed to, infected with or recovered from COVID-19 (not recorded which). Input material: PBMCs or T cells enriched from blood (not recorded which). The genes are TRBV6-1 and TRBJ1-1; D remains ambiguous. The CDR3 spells CASSDRNTEAFF. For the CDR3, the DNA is TGTGCCAGCAGTGACAGGAACACTGAAGCTTTCTTT.